The clone carrying this T cell receptor (beta chain) has only a few counts. No antigen is known for it. Trimming took 7 bases from V and 5 from J, leaving 11 bases between them. Germline CDR1 MNHEY, CDR2 SVGAGI. The CDR3 has 12 amino acids. This sample was included in a study of OX40 agonist ivuxolimab in advanced cancers. The overall study: Partial responses were achieved by three patients, one with hepatocellular carcinoma and two with cutaneous melanoma.

Patients were ruled out by autoimmune disease history or systemic immunosuppression. At cycle 4 day 1, cycle 7 day 1, and baseline, blood was sampled. Study-wide findings and caveats: The investigators did not determine what antigen specificity the expanded peripheral T cells had.

Clones were sequenced by immunoSEQ multiplex PCR, and TCRdb holds only the in-frame ones, with some missing. This table holds tens of thousands of clones, about 86% found once. Sequencing used CD4+ or CD8+ T cells sorted from blood, obtained in a trial of the OX40 agonist ivuxolimab. The V and J genes are TRBV6-5 and TRBJ1-2; TRBD1 is a possible D gene (6 bases). The receptor was isolated from an adult with an advanced solid tumor such as melanoma, head and neck, liver or kidney cancer. DNA for the CDR3: TGTGCCAGCACTGGGGGCGAGTATGGCTACACCTTC. Amino acids: CASTGGEYGYTF.